The present TCR beta chain was sequenced within a study of regulatory T cells in long-lasting Graves disease. CDR1 is KGHSH and CDR2 is LQKENI in the germline V gene. The CDR3 is 14 amino acids. The ends lost 6 bases at V and 2 bases at J; junction bases unmatched: 6. Arm-PCR with iRepertoire HTBI primers amplified the CDR3 regions for these TCR beta libraries. One entry per CDR3 protein, called by TCRdb with MiXCR from the multiplex PCR reads. The table includes about 460,000 distinct CDR3 sequences, about 22% detected once. As to time point: persistent/refractory GD, antithyroid drugs over 5 years with positive TRAb. From PBMCs, RNA was extracted and then used to make the TCR library.

The clonotype comes from a female donor with Graves disease. The J gene is TRBJ2-7, the V gene TRBV18; 8 nucleotides align to TRBD1. The material was peripheral blood mononuclear cells (PBMCs), obtained when the disease was refractory, from a patient treated with antithyroid drugs. CDR3 coding DNA: TGTGCCAGCTCTCCGGGACAGGTTCCCTACGAGCAGTACTTC. It specifies CASSPGQVPYEQYF.